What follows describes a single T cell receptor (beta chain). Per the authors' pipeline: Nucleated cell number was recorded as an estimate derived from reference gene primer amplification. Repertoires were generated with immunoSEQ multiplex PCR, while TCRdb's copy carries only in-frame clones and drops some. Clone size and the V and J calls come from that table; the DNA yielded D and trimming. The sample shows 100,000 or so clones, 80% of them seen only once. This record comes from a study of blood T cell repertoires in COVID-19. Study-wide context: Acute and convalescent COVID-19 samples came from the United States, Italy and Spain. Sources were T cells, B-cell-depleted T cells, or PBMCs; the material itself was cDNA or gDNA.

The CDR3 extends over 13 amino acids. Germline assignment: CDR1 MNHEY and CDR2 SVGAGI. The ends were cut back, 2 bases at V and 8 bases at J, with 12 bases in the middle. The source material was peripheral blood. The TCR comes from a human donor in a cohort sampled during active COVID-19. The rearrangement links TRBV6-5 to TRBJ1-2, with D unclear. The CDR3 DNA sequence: TGTGCCAGCAGTTACGGGCGGAGAGGGGGCTACACCTTC. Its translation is CASSYGRRGGYTF.